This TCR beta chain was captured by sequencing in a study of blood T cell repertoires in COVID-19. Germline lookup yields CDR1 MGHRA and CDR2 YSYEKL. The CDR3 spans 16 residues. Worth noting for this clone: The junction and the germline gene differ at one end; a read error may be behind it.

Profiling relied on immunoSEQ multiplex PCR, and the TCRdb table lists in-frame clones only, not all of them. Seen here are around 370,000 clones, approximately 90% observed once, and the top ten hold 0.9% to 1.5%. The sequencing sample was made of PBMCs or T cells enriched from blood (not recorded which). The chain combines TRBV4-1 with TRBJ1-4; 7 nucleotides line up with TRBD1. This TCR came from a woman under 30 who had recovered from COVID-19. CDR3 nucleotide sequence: TGCGCCAGCAGCCAACCTACGAAGACAGGGAATGTAAAACTGTTTTTT. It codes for CASSQPTKTGNVKLFF.